The rows below give T cell receptor beta chains drawn from one sample of a study of graft-versus-host responses after intestinal transplantation. The assay was immunoSEQ multiplex PCR, and TCRdb's table has in-frame clones only and misses some. The repertoire has 20,000 to 25,000 clones, around 42% of them found once; the top ten carry about 1%. The specimen comprised alloreactive CD4+ T cells from a mixed lymphocyte reaction culture, sampled before intestinal transplant. All receptors come from a human patient who received an intestinal transplant. The CDR3 runs from the conserved cysteine through the conserved F or W. A D gene is named only where the DNA matches it firmly. Expanded clones are given a class, and other clones once, few, many or no size at all.

size | J | V | D | CDR3 | DNA
once | TRBJ2-7 | TRBV6-5 | NA | CASTSRYEQYF | TGTGCCAGCACGTCTCGCTACGAGCAGTACTTC
NA | TRBJ1-1 | TRBV4-1 | NA | CASSQAPGGVGEAFF | TGCGCCAGCAGCCAAGCCCCTGGGGGGGTTGGTGAAGCTTTCTTT
NA | TRBJ2-7 | TRBV9 | TRBD2 | CASSSQGEGNEQYF | TGTGCCAGCAGCTCTCAAGGGGAGGGAAACGAGCAGTACTTC
few | TRBJ2-7 | TRBV5-1 | NA | CASSQPGGVSREQYF | TGCGCCAGCAGCCAACCTGGCGGGGTTTCACGCGAGCAGTACTTC
NA | TRBJ1-1 | TRBV5-6 | NA | CASGVVGASGGTEAFF | TGTGCCAGCGGGGTAGTGGGCGCCTCCGGGGGCACTGAAGCTTTCTTT
NA | TRBJ1-5 | TRBV4-1 | NA | CASSQTGFVQPQHF | TGCGCCAGCAGCCAAACAGGGTTTGTTCAGCCCCAGCATTTT
NA | TRBJ1-1 | TRBV18 | NA | CASSSSGFEAFF | TGTGCCAGCTCATCATCGGGATTTGAAGCTTTCTTT
few | TRBJ2-1 | TRBV9 | TRBD2 | CASSVVASGLNEQFF | TGTGCCAGCAGCGTAGTGGCTAGCGGGCTCAATGAGCAGTTCTTC
few | TRBJ2-3 | TRBV7-2 | TRBD2 | CASSPGTSKRKGTDTQYF | TGTGCCAGCAGCCCCGGGACTAGCAAGCGTAAAGGCACAGATACGCAGTATTTT
NA | TRBJ2-5 | TRBV7-2 | TRBD1 | CASSPNRGQETQYF | TGTGCCAGCAGCCCCAACAGGGGGCAAGAGACCCAGTACTTC
NA | TRBJ1-1 | TRBV19 | NA | CASSIFVGRAEAFF | TGTGCCAGTAGTATATTCGTCGGGAGGGCTGAAGCTTTCTTT
medium-sized | TRBJ1-2 | TRBV7-9 | NA | CASSLGDRSYGYTF | TGTGCCAGCAGCTTAGGTGACAGGTCCTATGGCTACACCTTC
few | TRBJ1-1 | TRBV29-1 | NA | CSGMRGGPAQAFF | TGCAGCGGGATGCGGGGCGGACCGGCTCAAGCTTTCTTT
NA | TRBJ1-2 | TRBV5-4 | TRBD1 | CASSSAGTGGVDGYTF | TGTGCCAGCAGCTCCGCCGGGACAGGGGGCGTAGATGGCTACACCTTC
few | TRBJ2-7 | TRBV6-6 | TRBD1 | CASSRPPGRGYEQYF | TGTGCCAGCAGTCGACCCCCTGGCAGGGGGTACGAGCAGTACTTC
few | TRBJ2-1 | TRBV5-1 | NA | CASSSGLEQFF | TGCGCCAGCAGCTCGGGTTTGGAGCAGTTCTTC
NA | TRBJ1-1 | TRBV18 | NA | CASSPLGLPTSEAFF | TGTGCCAGCTCACCACTCGGACTCCCTACCTCTGAAGCTTTCTTT
few | TRBJ1-2 | TRBV4-2 | NA | CASRMGGANYGYTF | TGTGCCAGCAGGATGGGGGGGGCTAACTATGGCTACACCTTC
NA | TRBJ2-1 | TRBV4-2 | NA | CASSPRLLYNEQFF | TGTGCCAGCAGCCCGCGACTCTTATACAATGAGCAGTTCTTC
NA | TRBJ2-6 | TRBV7-2 | NA | CASSGLYSSGANVLTF | TGTGCCAGCAGCGGACTCTATTCCTCTGGGGCCAACGTCCTGACTTTC
few | TRBJ1-4 | TRBV7-6 | NA | CASSLVGEAATNEKLFF | TGTGCCAGCAGCTTAGTGGGGGAGGCCGCAACTAATGAAAAACTGTTTTTT
NA | TRBJ2-7 | TRBV10-2 | TRBD2 | CASSESRYLAGPYEQYF | TGCGCCAGCAGTGAGTCGAGGTATCTAGCGGGACCCTACGAGCAGTACTTC
NA | TRBJ2-3 | TRBV7-2 | NA | CASSLLPGLNTDTQYF | TGTGCCAGCAGCTTGTTGCCTGGACTAAACACAGATACGCAGTATTTT
few | TRBJ2-7 | TRBV18 | TRBD1 | CASSPRTGDEQYF | TGTGCCAGCTCACCAAGAACAGGGGACGAGCAGTACTTC
NA | TRBJ1-2 | TRBV5-4 | TRBD1 | CASRTGGAGGNYGYTF | TGTGCCAGCAGAACCGGGGGGGCAGGGGGAAACTATGGCTACACCTTC
NA | TRBJ1-1 | TRBV25-1 | TRBD1 | CASTATGINTEAFF | TGTGCCAGCACTGCGACAGGGATAAACACTGAAGCTTTCTTT
few | TRBJ2-1 | TRBV6-5 | TRBD2 | CASRTSGGAGNEQFF | TGTGCCAGCAGGACTAGCGGGGGTGCGGGGAATGAGCAGTTCTTC
few | TRBJ2-1 | TRBV5-1 | NA | CASSAQGEQFF | TGCGCCAGCAGCGCACAGGGTGAGCAGTTCTTC
NA | TRBJ1-3 | TRBV18 | NA | CAGSPYGNTIYF | TGTGCCGGCTCACCATATGGAAACACCATATATTTT
NA | TRBJ1-3 | TRBV29-1 | NA | CSVRTASSGNTIYF | TGCAGCGTTCGGACAGCATCCTCTGGAAACACCATATATTTT
NA | TRBJ2-5 | TRBV5-1 | TRBD1 | CASSPLLTGASETQYF | TGCGCCAGCAGCCCGCTATTGACAGGGGCCAGCGAGACCCAGTACTTC
NA | TRBJ1-5 | TRBV29-1 | TRBD1 | CSAGDSSNQPQHF | TGCAGCGCGGGGGACAGCAGCAATCAGCCCCAGCATTTT
NA | TRBJ2-7 | TRBV10-2 | TRBD2 | CASRRVGLAGGREQYF | TGCGCCAGCAGGAGGGTAGGACTAGCGGGGGGGCGAGAGCAGTACTTC
few | TRBJ1-2 | TRBV5-4 | NA | CASSLVGGYGYTF | TGTGCCAGCAGCTTGGTGGGGGGCTATGGCTACACCTTC
NA | TRBJ2-7 | TRBV7-2 | NA | CASSVYYEQYF | TGTGCCAGCAGCGTTTATTACGAGCAGTACTTC
NA | TRBJ2-6 | TRBV2 | NA | CASSEGGAGANVLTF | TGTGCCAGCAGTGAAGGGGGGGCTGGGGCCAACGTCCTGACTTTC
NA | TRBJ1-2 | TRBV7-2 | NA | CASSLGPGDGYTF | TGTGCCAGCAGCTTAGGTCCAGGGGATGGCTACACCTTC
NA | TRBJ2-6 | TRBV7-6 | NA | CASAGSGANVLTF | TGTGCCTCCGCGGGCTCTGGGGCCAACGTCCTGACTTTC
NA | TRBJ2-4 | TRBV20-1 | NA | CSAQSGRGQYF | TGCAGTGCCCAATCCGGGCGGGGCCAGTACTTC
few | TRBJ2-1 | TRBV18 | NA | CASSPGQGGLNEQFF | TGTGCCAGCTCACCAGGTCAGGGGGGTCTCAATGAGCAGTTCTTC
NA | TRBJ2-7 | TRBV12-5 | NA | CASGLVRGLPYEQYF | TGTGCTAGTGGTTTGGTACGGGGGTTACCCTACGAGCAGTACTTC
NA | TRBJ2-1 | TRBV5-1 | TRBD1 | CASSRGDRPPHNEQFF | TGCGCCAGCAGCAGGGGGGACAGGCCCCCTCACAATGAGCAGTTCTTC
few | TRBJ1-2 | TRBV2 | NA | CASNRLTGMGGYTF | TGTGCCAGCAATCGTTTAACAGGGATGGGTGGCTACACCTTC
NA | TRBJ1-2 | TRBV19 | TRBD1 | CASSVRDRMVYGYTF | TGTGCCAGTAGTGTCCGGGACAGGATGGTCTATGGCTACACCTTC
NA | TRBJ2-4 | TRBV18 | NA | CASSPLSVIAKNIQYF | TGTGCCAGCTCACCACTCTCAGTTATAGCCAAAAACATTCAGTACTTC
NA | TRBJ2-1 | TRBV10-3 | NA | CAISESARVQFF | TGTGCCATCAGTGAGTCGGCGAGGGTGCAGTTCTTC
once | TRBJ1-2 | TRBV11-2 | NA | CASSLVAGYGYTF | TGTGCCAGCAGCTTAGTCGCAGGGTATGGCTACACCTTC
NA | TRBJ1-5 | TRBV19 | NA | CASSLTGSNQPQHF | TGTGCCAGTAGTTTAACAGGGTCCAATCAGCCCCAGCATTTT
NA | TRBJ2-2 | TRBV14 | NA | CASSQGIAPVGFTGELFF | TGTGCCAGCAGCCAAGGAATAGCACCCGTCGGCTTCACCGGGGAGCTGTTTTTT
once | TRBJ1-5 | TRBV2 | TRBD1 | CASSDRGLGNQPQHF | TGTGCCAGCAGTGACAGGGGGCTTGGCAATCAGCCCCAGCATTTT
NA | TRBJ2-5 | TRBV7-3 | TRBD1 | CASSPTGVGETQYF | TGTGCCAGCAGCCCGACAGGGGTCGGGGAGACCCAGTACTTC
NA | TRBJ2-3 | TRBV5-4 | TRBD2 | CASSRGGLSTDTQYF | TGTGCCAGCAGCCGCGGGGGGCTCAGCACAGATACGCAGTATTTT
NA | TRBJ2-5 | TRBV10-3 | TRBD2 | CAISPEGRASETQYF | TGTGCCATCAGCCCGGAGGGGAGGGCCTCGGAGACCCAGTACTTC
few | TRBJ1-6 | TRBV6-5 | NA | CASSYADSSYNSPLHF | TGTGCCAGCAGTTACGCGGACAGCTCCTATAATTCACCCCTCCACTTT
NA | TRBJ2-1 | TRBV9 | NA | CASSVGQGNNEQFF | TGTGCCAGCAGCGTAGGGCAGGGTAACAATGAGCAGTTCTTC